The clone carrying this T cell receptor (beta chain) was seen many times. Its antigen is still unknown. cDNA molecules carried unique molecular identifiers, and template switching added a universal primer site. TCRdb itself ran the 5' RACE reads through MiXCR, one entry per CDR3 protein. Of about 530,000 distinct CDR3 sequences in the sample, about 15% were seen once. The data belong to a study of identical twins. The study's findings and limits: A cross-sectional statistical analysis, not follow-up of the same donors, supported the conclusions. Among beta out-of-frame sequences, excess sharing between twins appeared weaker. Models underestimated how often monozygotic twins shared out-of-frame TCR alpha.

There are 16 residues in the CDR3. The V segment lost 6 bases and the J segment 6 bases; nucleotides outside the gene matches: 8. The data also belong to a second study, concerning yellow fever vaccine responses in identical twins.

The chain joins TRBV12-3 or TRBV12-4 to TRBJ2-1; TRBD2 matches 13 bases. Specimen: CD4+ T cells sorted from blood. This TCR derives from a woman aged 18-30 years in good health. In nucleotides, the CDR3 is TGTGCCAGCAGCCTACTGGGACTAGCGGGGAGCAATGAGCAGTTCTTC. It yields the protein CASSLLGLAGSNEQFF.